Presented here are 3 T cell receptor beta chains from one specimen sequenced in a study of blood T cell repertoires in COVID-19. TCRdb's table, derived via immunoSEQ multiplex PCR, lists solely in-frame clones and lacks some. The repertoire holds about 240,000 clones, with roughly 86% as singletons. The source material was peripheral blood. The source of these receptors is a man older than 75 with acute or convalescent COVID-19.

The rearrangement uses TRBV7-6 and TRBJ2-7, with TRBD2 identical over 9 bases. Trimming cost V 1 base and J 2 bases; bases outside gene matches: 6. The CDR3 spans 16 residues. Germline CDR1 reads SGHVS; CDR2 reads FNYEAQ. This chain's CDR3 is CASSLGQRGEPYEQYF. The CDR3 DNA is TGTGCCAGCAGCTTAGGGCAGCGGGGGGAACCCTACGAGCAGTACTTC.

This chain joins TRBV2 and TRBJ1-5; D perhaps matches TRBD1 (5 bases). The CDR3 covers 14 residues. CDR1 is SNHLY, CDR2 FYNNEI, per germline. The V and J ends lost 5 bases and 9 bases respectively, with 17 bases between them. The CDR3 DNA is TGTGCCAGCAGTCACGAATCAGGGTCTCTGCCCCAGCATTTT. Translated, it gives CASSHESGSLPQHF.

V and J are TRBV2 and TRBJ1-5; D is possibly TRBD1 (6 bases). Germline V CDR1 and CDR2: SNHLY, FYNNEI. The CDR3 spans 13 residues. The ends were cut back, 5 bases at V and 7 bases at J, with 12 bases in the middle. The CDR3 sequence is CASSTGFSQPQHF. The DNA of the CDR3 is TGTGCCAGCAGTACAGGGTTTAGCCAGCCCCAGCATTTT.